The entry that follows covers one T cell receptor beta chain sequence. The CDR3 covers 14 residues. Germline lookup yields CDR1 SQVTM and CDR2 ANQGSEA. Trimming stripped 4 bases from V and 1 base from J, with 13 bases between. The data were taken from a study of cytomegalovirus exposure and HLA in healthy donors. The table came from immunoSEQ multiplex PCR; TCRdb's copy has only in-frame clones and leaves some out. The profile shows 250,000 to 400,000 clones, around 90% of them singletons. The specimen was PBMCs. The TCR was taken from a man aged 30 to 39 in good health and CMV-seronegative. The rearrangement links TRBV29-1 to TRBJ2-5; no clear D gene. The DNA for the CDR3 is TGCAGCGTTGTACGAGCTTCTGTCCAAGAGACCCAGTACTTC. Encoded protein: CSVVRASVQETQYF.